The 13 T cell receptor beta chains presented below share a single source sample, sequenced in a study of shared clonotypes between healthy human individuals. The data were produced by immunoSEQ multiplex PCR, yet TCRdb's version contains in-frame clones alone and is incomplete. The sample consists of 600,000 to 750,000 clones, 55% to 75% of them appearing once. The specimen was memory CD4+ T cells sorted from blood. Indicated subset: CD45RA-negative fraction. The receptor set was obtained from a woman aged 25 to 45 in good health.

This CDR3 is CASTLSTGPYEQYF. The CDR3 region has the DNA TGTGCCAGCACCCTTAGCACAGGGCCCTACGAGCAGTACTTC. The chain joins TRBV11-2 to TRBJ2-7, with D possibly matching TRBD1 (6 bases). The germline V gene has CDR1 SGHAT and CDR2 FQNNGV. Trimming took 7 bases from V and 2 from J, leaving 15 bases between them. CDR3 length equals 14 residues.

This chain joins TRBV18 and TRBJ2-2; D not certain. The germline V and J ends were trimmed by 0 bases and 4 bases, with 12 bases remaining between them. Looked up from germline, CDR1 is KGHSH and CDR2 is LQKENI. The CDR3 spans 16 residues. The CDR3 loop is CASSPPLGITTGELFF. The DNA for the CDR3 is TGTGCCAGCTCACCACCGTTGGGGATAACCACCGGGGAGCTGTTTTTT. Variable domain in full (rest from reference TRBV18 and TRBJ2-2): NAGVMQNPRHLVRRRGQEARLRCSPMKGHSHVYWYRQLPEEGLKFMVYLQKENIIDESGMPKERFSAEFPKEGPSILRIQQVVRGDSAAYFCASSPPLGITTGELFFGEGSRLTVL.

The chain uses TRBV10-3 and TRBJ1-4, with TRBD1 as a possible D gene (5 bases). Trimming pared 3 bases from V and 4 bases from J, leaving 6 bases between. Germline-derived CDR1 and CDR2 are ENHRY and SYGVKD. This CDR3 is 13 amino acids long. CDR3 protein: CAISEGHNEKLFF. The CDR3 DNA follows: TGTGCCATCAGTGAAGGACATAATGAAAAACTGTTTTTT.

The chain couples TRBV19 to TRBJ2-5, with D possibly being TRBD1 (5 bases). The DNA end lines up better with TRBJ2-7; the J call may be wrong. This CDR3 has 15 residues. Germline assignment: CDR1 LNHDA and CDR2 SQIVND (reference sequence). DNA for the CDR3: TGTGCCAGTAGTCGGTGGGGCTCGAGCTCCTACGAGCAGTACTTC. This sequence encodes CASSRWGSSSYEQYF.

The table lists this clone with a count of one. The chain recombines TRBV5-1 with TRBJ2-7; 9 nucleotides agree with TRBD1. The CDR3 runs to 14 residues. Germline V lookup: CDR1 SGHRS, CDR2 YFSETQ. The V segment lost 4 bases and the J segment 5 bases; nucleotides outside the gene matches: 7. The CDR3 loop reads CASSPGQGINEQYF. CDR3 bases: TGCGCCAGCAGCCCTGGACAGGGGATCAACGAGCAGTACTTC.

The chain uses TRBV6-1 and TRBJ2-5; D unclear. Trimming left V 5 bases short and J 1 base short, with 14 bases between. The length of the CDR3 is 15 residues. From germline, CDR1 is MNHNS and CDR2 SASEGT. The CDR3 here is CASSRTGLTQETQYF. CDR3 nucleotides: TGTGCCAGCAGTAGAACGGGCCTCACCCAAGAGACCCAGTACTTC.

This chain links TRBV28 with TRBJ1-2, with D possibly TRBD1 on 6 matching bases. Germline loops: CDR1 MDHEN, CDR2 SYDVKM. The V gene lost 2 bases and the J gene lost 8 bases, with 18 bases spanning the gap. The CDR3 totals 15 residues. CDR3 sequence reads: CASSLAPQPRGGYTF. The CDR3 nucleotides read TGTGCCAGCAGTTTAGCCCCACAACCCAGGGGCGGCTACACCTTC.

This clone has more than one count but fewer than ten. The CDR3 DNA sequence: TGTGCCAGTAGTATAGGTGGACGATCGTTCACAGATACGCAGTATTTT. It codes for CASSIGGRSFTDTQYF. V is TRBV19 and J is TRBJ2-3, with D unresolved. The CDR3 covers 16 residues. Germline CDR1 reads LNHDA; CDR2 reads SQIVND (reference sequence). Trimming cost V 1 base and J 2 bases, with 13 bases left between them.

In this sample, this clone turned up a few times. The V gene is TRBV19, the J gene TRBJ1-5; 8 nucleotides align to TRBD1. The V gene end was trimmed by 6 bases and the J gene end by 4 bases; junction bases not matched to a gene: 14. Germline CDR1 reads LNHDA; CDR2 reads SQIVND (reference sequence). This CDR3 is built from 17 residues. The CDR3 reads CASRDLYDRGPNQPQHF. CDR3 DNA sequence: TGTGCCAGTAGGGACCTCTACGACAGGGGCCCTAATCAGCCCCAGCATTTT. Supplemented by reference TRBV19 and TRBJ1-5, the full variable domain reads DGGITQSPKYLFRKEGQNVTLSCEQNLNHDAMYWYRQDPGQGLRLIYYSQIVNDFQKGDIAEGYSVSREKKESFPLTVTSAQKNPTAFYLCASRDLYDRGPNQPQHFGDGTRLSIL.

The CDR3 DNA follows: TGTGCCAGCAGCCAGAACAGGGTCACAGATACGCAGTATTTT. Protein product: CASSQNRVTDTQYF. The rearrangement links TRBV11-2 to TRBJ2-3; tentatively, D is TRBD1 (6 bases). This CDR3 is 14 amino acids long. Trimming pared 5 bases from V and 2 bases from J, leaving 11 bases between. Germline lookup yields CDR1 SGHAT and CDR2 FQNNGV.

V gene TRBV10-1 combines with J gene TRBJ2-1; the D is unclear. CDR1 and CDR2 (germline): WNHNN, SYGVQD (reference sequence). Trimming removed 5 bases at V and 9 bases at J, with 17 bases between. The CDR3 consists of 14 residues. The CDR3 DNA reads TGCGCCAGCAGTTCCGGAAGTCTCCCGGCTGAGCAGTTCTTC. Translated: CASSSGSLPAEQFF.

The chain links TRBV21-1 to TRBJ1-1; TRBD1 is the table's D call, not checked against the DNA. TRBV21-1 is a pseudogene locus. This CDR3 is 14 amino acids long. Here the CDR3 reads CASSNAGSNREAFF. The CDR3 coding sequence is TGTGCCAGCAGCAACGCAGGGTCAAACCGGGAAGCTTTCTTT.

The chain carries TRBV9 and TRBJ2-7; D is possibly TRBD2 (7 bases). Germline V gives CDR1 SGDLS, CDR2 YYNGEE. Trimming left V 3 bases short and J 2 bases short, with 15 bases between. The CDR3 extends over 15 amino acids. The CDR3 DNA follows: TGTGCCAGCAGCGGAGGGGGGGAGTCCCCCTACGAGCAGTACTTC. Amino acid sequence: CASSGGGESPYEQYF.